Here is one T cell receptor (beta chain) with its context. Antigen unknown. This sample is part of a study of shared clonotypes between healthy human individuals. In the naive CD8 group, cells lacked CD45RO and were positively selected for CCR7, so terminally differentiated effector memory CD45RA+ cells were left out. Libraries were prepared by immunoSEQ multiplex PCR; TCRdb keeps only in-frame clonotypes and omits some of them. The data hold about 2.2 million clones, with just under 95% observed a single time. The CDR3 has 18 amino acids. The V segment lost 5 bases and the J segment 3 bases; nucleotides outside the gene matches: 10. Germline V CDR1 and CDR2: SGHTA, FQGNSA. Study conclusions and caveats: Sampling covered nothing but blood. Tissue TCR repertoires likely differ from those found in blood.

The chain is built from TRBV7-2 and TRBJ2-3; 14 bases align to TRBD2. Sequencing was done on a sample of naive CD8+ T cells from PBMCs. This sequence was found in a man between 18 and 29 years old in good health. Some clones in this sample may be carry-over from other donors' samples. CDR3 in DNA: TGTGCCAGCAGCCAGGGACTAGCGGGGGACATGGCTACAGATACGCAGTATTTT. The encoded protein is CASSQGLAGDMATDTQYF.